The clone carrying this T cell receptor (beta chain) was observed a single time. The data originate from a study of cytomegalovirus exposure and HLA in healthy donors. The CDR3 loop spans 17 amino acids. Germline V gene data show CDR1 as MNHNS and CDR2 as SASEGT. The trim removed 3 bases at V and 1 base at J, leaving 10 bases unmatched. The PCR contained 60 Vbeta and 13 Jbeta primers. Data came from immunoSEQ multiplex PCR; TCRdb stores just in-frame clones and leaves some out. The repertoire holds around 110,000 clones, with about four fifths as singletons. Specimen: PBMCs. This clonotype was obtained from a woman in her 30s in good health and CMV-seronegative. V gene TRBV6-1 combines with J gene TRBJ2-3; TRBD2 matches 7 bases. CDR3 sequence reads: CASSDRAVAGGTDTQYF. As DNA, the CDR3 is TGTGCCAGCAGTGATCGAGCGGTAGCGGGTGGCACAGATACGCAGTATTTT.